This entry concerns a single TCR beta chain. The sample belongs to a study of blood T cell repertoires in COVID-19. Study overall: Acute-phase and convalescent COVID-19 samples originated in the United States, Italy and Spain. T cells, B-cell-depleted T cells, or PBMCs provided the cDNA or gDNA that served as material.

Authors' processing steps: Cell counts per sample came from amplifying reference gene primers. Assay: immunoSEQ multiplex PCR; the TCRdb copy retains only in-frame clones and omits some. The V and J calls and clone size are taken from that table; D and trimming were inferred from the DNA. Here the sample spans approximately 210,000 clones, roughly 82% being singletons. This sequence originates from a middle-aged woman with acute or convalescent COVID-19. Sequenced material: peripheral blood.

CDR3 loop: CAWSVGQGNSPLHF. CDR3 bases: TGTGCCTGGAGTGTGGGACAGGGGAATTCACCCCTCCACTTT. The chain employs TRBV30 and TRBJ1-6; 10 nucleotides agree with TRBD1. Trimming removed 0 bases from V and 7 bases from J; junction bases left unmatched: 0. The germline gives CDR1 GTSNPN, CDR2 SVGIG (reference sequence). This CDR3 contains 14 residues.